This T cell receptor (beta chain) is drawn from a study of blood T cell repertoires in COVID-19. Clones were sequenced by immunoSEQ multiplex PCR, and TCRdb holds only the in-frame ones, with some missing. The sample lists some 89,000 clones; roughly 78% were seen once. This clone was recorded once. Germline V gene lookup returns CDR1 MDHEN and CDR2 SYDVKM. V lost 6 bases to trimming and J lost 10 bases, with 17 bases between them. CDR3 length equals 13 residues. This chain connects TRBV28 to TRBJ2-3; D uncertain. Sequenced input: peripheral blood. This clonotype was sampled from a woman older than 75 with acute or convalescent COVID-19. The CDR3 spells CASSSTSLLAQYF. The DNA for the CDR3 is TGTGCCAGCAGCTCAACTTCATTACTGGCGCAGTATTTT.